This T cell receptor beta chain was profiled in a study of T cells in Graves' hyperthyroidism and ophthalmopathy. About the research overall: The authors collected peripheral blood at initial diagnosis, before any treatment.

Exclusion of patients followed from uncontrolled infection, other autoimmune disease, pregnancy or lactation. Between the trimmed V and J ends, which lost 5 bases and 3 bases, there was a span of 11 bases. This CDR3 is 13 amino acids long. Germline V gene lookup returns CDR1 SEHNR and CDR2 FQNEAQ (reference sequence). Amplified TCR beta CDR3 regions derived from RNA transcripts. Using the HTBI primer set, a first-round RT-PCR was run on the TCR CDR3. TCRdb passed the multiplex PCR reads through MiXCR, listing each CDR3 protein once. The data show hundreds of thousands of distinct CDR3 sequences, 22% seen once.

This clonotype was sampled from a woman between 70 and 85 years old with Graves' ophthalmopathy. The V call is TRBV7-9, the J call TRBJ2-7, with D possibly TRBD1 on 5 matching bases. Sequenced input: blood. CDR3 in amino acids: CASSDRTIYEQYF. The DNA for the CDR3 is TGTGCCAGCAGCGATCGGACAATCTACGAGCAGTACTTC.